This T cell receptor (beta chain) was sequenced during a study of blood T cell repertoires in COVID-19. On the study more broadly: The cDNA or gDNA used as material had been derived from T cells, B-cell-depleted T cells, or PBMCs.

Profiling relied on immunoSEQ multiplex PCR, and the TCRdb table lists in-frame clones only, not all of them. The sample has some 47,000 clones; approximately 83% are singletons. Per the germline V gene, CDR1 is WNHNN and CDR2 is SYGVQD (reference sequence). Trimming left V 3 bases short and J 8 bases short, with 14 bases between. This CDR3 is 14 amino acids long. The receptor's source is an elderly woman with acute or convalescent COVID-19. The V and J genes are TRBV10-1 and TRBJ2-1; TRBD1 might be the D (6 bases). Sample: peripheral blood. CDR3 amino acids: CASSESGVRDEQFF. CDR3 in DNA: TGCGCCAGCAGTGAATCAGGGGTCAGGGATGAGCAGTTCTTC.